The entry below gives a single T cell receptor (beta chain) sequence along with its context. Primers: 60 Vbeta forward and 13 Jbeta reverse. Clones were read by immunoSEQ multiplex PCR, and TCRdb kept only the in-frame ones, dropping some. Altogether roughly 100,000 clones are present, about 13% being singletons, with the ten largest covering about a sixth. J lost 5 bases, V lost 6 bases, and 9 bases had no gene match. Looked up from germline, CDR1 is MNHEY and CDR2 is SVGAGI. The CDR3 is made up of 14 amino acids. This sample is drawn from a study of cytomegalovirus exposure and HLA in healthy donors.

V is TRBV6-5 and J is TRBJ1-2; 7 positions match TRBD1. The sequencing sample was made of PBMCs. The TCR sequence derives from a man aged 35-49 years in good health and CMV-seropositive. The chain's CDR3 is CASSTDRTFYGYTF. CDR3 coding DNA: TGTGCCAGCAGCACGGACAGGACCTTTTATGGCTACACCTTC.